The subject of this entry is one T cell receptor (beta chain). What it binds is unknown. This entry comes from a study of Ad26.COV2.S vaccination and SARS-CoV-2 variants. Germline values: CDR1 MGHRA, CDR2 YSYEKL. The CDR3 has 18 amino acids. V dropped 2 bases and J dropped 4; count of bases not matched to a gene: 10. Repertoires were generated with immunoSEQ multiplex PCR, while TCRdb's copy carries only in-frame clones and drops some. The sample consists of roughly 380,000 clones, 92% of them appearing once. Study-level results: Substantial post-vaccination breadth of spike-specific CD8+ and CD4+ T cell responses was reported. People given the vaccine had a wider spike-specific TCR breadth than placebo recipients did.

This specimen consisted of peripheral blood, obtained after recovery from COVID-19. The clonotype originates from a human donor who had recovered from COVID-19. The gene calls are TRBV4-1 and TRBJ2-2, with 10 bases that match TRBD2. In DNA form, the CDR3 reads TGCGCCAGCAGCCAACGAACCCGTTCTAGCGGGGGCACCGGGGAGCTGTTTTTT. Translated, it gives CASSQRTRSSGGTGELFF.